This TCR beta chain was found in a study of blood T cell repertoires in COVID-19 (dated by TCRdb to 2018 to 2021). About the investigation overall: The collaborator samples originated in the United States, Italy and Spain and spanned the acute and convalescent phases of COVID-19. A freely available public database, intended as a resource for researchers studying the immune response to SARS-CoV-2, is where the repertoires were released. Sample metadata almost always included a de-identified subject ID, COVID-19 status, age in years and sex. Where available, HLA class I and class II types were obtained from metadata supplied by the sample provider rather than from assay-based typing. Deeply sampled blood TCRbeta repertoires from subjects exposed to, actively infected with, or recovered from COVID-19 were included in the dataset. The prospective study material was composed of cDNA or gDNA derived from T cells, B-cell-depleted T cells, or PBMCs. Samples came from the ongoing ImmuneRACE study (first 160 participants) plus 1,254 subjects from 6 global collaborators. General findings and caveats noted by the study authors: Clinical and demographic metadata were provided uncurated, with the amount varying by source and participant.

CDR1 and CDR2 were assigned from the germline V gene (reference sequence) as LNHDA and SQIVND. Relative to germline, V is missing 3 bases and J is missing 5 bases, with 12 bases of the junction outside any gene match. The CDR3 measures 18 amino acids from cysteine to phenylalanine. Of the read, only the CDR3 DNA is kept; its 54 bases are in frame from base 1. TCRbeta CDR3 regions were amplified from genomic DNA by means of the immunoSEQ Assay, a bias-controlled multiplex PCR. The authors' pipeline ran thus. The number of nucleated cells in each sample was estimated by amplification of reference gene primers within the assay. To quantify the absolute abundance of each unique TCRbeta CDR3 rearrangement, sequence reads were collapsed and filtered. For each sample, productive Simpson clonality was calculated as the square root of Simpson's diversity index over productive rearrangements. TCRdb retrieved this table from immuneACCESS and kept in-frame rearrangements only. Not all clones are present; in checked studies, unresolved V genes account for under half, and no reason is known for the remainder. D and trimming were read from the DNA, whereas the V and J calls and clone size are those reported in that table. For this sample there are tens of thousands of clones; 88% appear just once. The ten largest account for 15% to 20% of the sample.

This clone has just one count. What antigen it recognizes has not been identified. The sample holds no much larger clone one base away, and base qualities are not on file. Each collaborating institution followed its own protocols to collect whole blood in K2EDTA tubes. Collaborator samples were shipped for TCRbeta analysis as frozen whole blood, isolated PBMCs, or DNA extracted from either sample type. Here the chain combines TRBV19 and TRBJ2-1; 11 bases in the junction line up with TRBD2. The sequenced sample consisted of peripheral blood. The TCR sequence derives from a man aged 65 to 85 with acute or convalescent COVID-19. The DNA sequence reads TGTGCCAGTAGTATCGGGGGACTAGCGGCTGGGGGCGACAATGAGCAGTTCTTC. This is translated as CASSIGGLAAGGDNEQFF.